This is a list of T cell receptor beta chains from one sample in a study of blood T cell repertoires in COVID-19. Method: immunoSEQ multiplex PCR; TCRdb's copy keeps in-frame clones and lacks some. Of approximately 160,000 clones listed, over 75% are singletons. The sample was PBMCs or T cells enriched from blood (not recorded which). These receptors were obtained from a man in his forties or fifties who had recovered from COVID-19. CDR3s include the opening cysteine and the closing phenylalanine or tryptophan. Fields, in order: D gene, V gene, clone size, J gene, CDR3 protein, CDR3 DNA. D genes are given only for firm matches. A clone size is listed for some rows: how often the clone was seen (once, few, many), or a class if it is expanded.

.	TRBV6-5	few	TRBJ1-1	CRTDRYMDTEAFF	TGCCGGACCGACAGATACATGGACACTGAAGCTTTCTTT
.	TRBV3-1/TRBV3-2	few	TRBJ1-2	CASSQDLEAGQFQDGYTF	TGTGCCAGCAGCCAAGATCTTGAGGCAGGGCAATTTCAGGATGGCTACACCTTC
.	TRBV5-4	few	TRBJ2-5	CASSLEDYRKWYF	TGTGCCAGCAGCTTAGAGGACTACCGAAAATGGTACTTC
.	TRBV12-3/TRBV12-4	few	TRBJ1-2	CASNKPGVGGYTF	TGTGCCAGCAATAAACCGGGGGTAGGTGGCTACACCTTC
TRBD2	TRBV6-4	.	TRBJ2-1	CASSSTSGGAVGQFF	TGTGCCAGCAGCTCGACTAGCGGGGGGGCTGTCGGGCAGTTCTTC
TRBD1	TRBV6-5	.	TRBJ1-2	CASTLTGNYGYTF	TGTGCCAGCACGTTGACAGGGAACTATGGCTACACCTTC
TRBD1	TRBV28	.	TRBJ1-2	CASSTQGGYGYTF	TGTGCCAGCAGCACACAGGGGGGCTATGGCTACACCTTC
TRBD1	TRBV3-1/TRBV3-2	once	TRBJ1-4	CASSQGTGNEKLFF	TGTGCCAGCAGCCAGGGGACAGGGAATGAAAAACTGTTTTTT
.	TRBV5-4	.	TRBJ2-1	CASSFTRFTDSSYNEQFF	TGTGCCAGCAGCTTTACGCGCTTTACAGATAGCTCCTACAATGAGCAGTTCTTC
.	TRBV19	.	TRBJ2-3	CASSIQGATDTQYF	TGTGCCAGTAGTATACAGGGTGCCACAGATACGCAGTATTTT
TRBD1	TRBV12-5	.	TRBJ1-1	CASARDRVNTEAFF	TGTGCTAGTGCCCGGGACAGGGTGAACACTGAAGCTTTCTTT
TRBD1	TRBV5-1	.	TRBJ1-4	CASSPGWGTEGEKLFF	TGCGCCAGCAGCCCGGGCTGGGGGACAGAAGGAGAAAAACTGTTTTTT
.	TRBV7-3	.	TRBJ1-4	CASSLRGGHNEKLFF	TGTGCCAGCAGCTTAAGGGGAGGCCATAATGAAAAACTGTTTTTT
.	TRBV19	once	TRBJ1-1	CASYDNAGFLYRRTEAFF	TGTGCCAGTTACGATAACGCGGGGTTTCTTTATCGAAGGACTGAAGCTTTCTTT
TRBD2	TRBV30	.	TRBJ2-1	CAWKTGTSSYNEQFF	TGTGCCTGGAAGACCGGGACTAGCTCCTACAATGAGCAGTTCTTC
.	TRBV2	.	TRBJ2-7	CASRDDLGRDYEQYF	TGTGCCAGCAGGGATGACTTGGGGCGAGACTACGAGCAGTACTTC
TRBD2	TRBV3-1/TRBV3-2	few	TRBJ2-3	CASSRNSGGGTDTQYF	TGTGCCAGCAGCCGTAATAGCGGGGGGGGCACAGATACGCAGTATTTT
TRBD1	TRBV10-3	.	TRBJ1-5	CAISATGGLNQPQHF	TGTGCCATCAGTGCTACAGGGGGCCTGAATCAGCCCCAGCATTTT
TRBD1	TRBV5-1	.	TRBJ2-5	CASSLATGVETQYF	TGCGCCAGCAGCTTGGCGACAGGGGTCGAGACCCAGTACTTC
TRBD2	TRBV7-3	.	TRBJ2-3	CASSLLGLESTDTQYF	TGTGCCAGCAGCTTACTGGGACTAGAGAGCACAGATACGCAGTATTTT
TRBD2	TRBV2	few	TRBJ2-3	CASSEYGGGTSSTDTQYF	TGTGCCAGCAGTGAATACGGCGGGGGGACCTCTAGCACAGATACGCAGTATTTT
TRBD2	TRBV6-2/TRBV6-3	.	TRBJ2-2	CASSSGGANTGELFF	TGTGCCAGCAGTTCTGGGGGGGCGAACACCGGGGAGCTGTTTTTT